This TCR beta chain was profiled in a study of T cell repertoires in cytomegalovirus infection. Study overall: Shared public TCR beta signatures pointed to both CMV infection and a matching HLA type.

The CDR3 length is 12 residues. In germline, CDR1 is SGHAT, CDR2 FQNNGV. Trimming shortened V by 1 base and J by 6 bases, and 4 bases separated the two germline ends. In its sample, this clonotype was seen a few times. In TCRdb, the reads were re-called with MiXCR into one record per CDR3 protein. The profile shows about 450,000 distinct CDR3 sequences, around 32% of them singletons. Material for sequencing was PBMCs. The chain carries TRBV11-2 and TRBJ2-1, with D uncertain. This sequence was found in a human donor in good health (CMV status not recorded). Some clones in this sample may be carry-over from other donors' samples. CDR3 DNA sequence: TGTGCCAGCAGCTTAGTGGTCAATGAGCAGTTCTTC. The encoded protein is CASSLVVNEQFF. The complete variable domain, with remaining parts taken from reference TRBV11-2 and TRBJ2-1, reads EAGVAQSPRYKIIEKRQSVAFWCNPISGHATLYWYQQILGQGPKLLIQFQNNGVVDDSQLPKDRFSAERLKGVDSTLKIQPAKLEDSAVYLCASSLVVNEQFFGPGTRLTVL.